The clone carrying this T cell receptor (beta chain) was counted only a few times. The target antigen is unknown. The sample is drawn from a study of beta chain features in type 1 diabetes. Germline assignment: CDR1 SGHNT and CDR2 YYREEE (reference sequence). The junction had 3 bases not matched to a gene; V was cut back by 4 bases and J by 5 bases. The CDR3 runs to 15 residues. Broader study findings: Significant though moderate, a shortening of TCRB CDR3s appeared in all four CD4+ subsets of Type 1 diabetes patients. A cDNA-based sequencing approach could over-represent cells with high TCR expression.

Reverse transcription of all isolated RNA meant that expressed TCRB transcripts were sequenced. The assay was immunoSEQ multiplex PCR, and TCRdb's table has in-frame clones only and misses some. The sample has 150,000 to 180,000 clones, approximately 10% seen once. The specimen was central memory CD4+ T cells from blood. This TCR came from a man aged 30 to 39 with type 1 diabetes. This rearrangement joins TRBV5-4 to TRBJ2-1; 13 positions match TRBD2. The CDR3 here is CASSLGLAGDNEQFF. The CDR3 nucleotides read TGTGCCAGCAGCCTCGGACTAGCGGGAGACAATGAGCAGTTCTTC.